This TCR beta chain was sequenced during a study of blood T cell repertoires in COVID-19. Per the original methods: The authors estimated nucleated cell counts from reference gene primer amplification. TCRdb's table, derived via immunoSEQ multiplex PCR, lists solely in-frame clones and lacks some. V and J calls and clone size follow that table, whereas D and trimming were derived from the DNA. The table has 200,000 to 300,000 clones, approximately 78% seen once. Germline assignment: CDR1 SGDLS and CDR2 YYNGEE. The V segment lost 1 base and the J segment 3 bases; nucleotides outside the gene matches: 7. CDR3 length: 18 residues.

The rearrangement links TRBV9 to TRBJ1-4; 12 bases line up with TRBD1. Input material: peripheral blood. The receptor was isolated from a woman in her fifties or sixties with active or convalescent COVID-19. The CDR3 DNA sequence: TGTGCCAGCAGCGTATCGGGACAGGGGGCAGCGGCTAATGAAAAACTGTTTTTT. Translation: CASSVSGQGAAANEKLFF.